This is a list of T cell receptor beta chains from one sample in a study of blood T cells in healthy people across ages. TCRdb redid the calling of the 5' RACE reads with MiXCR, one entry per CDR3 protein. The sample has 1.5 million or so distinct CDR3 sequences, roughly 40% seen once. Sequencing input: blood. The receptors shown here come from a woman under 30 in good health. The CDR3 runs from the conserved cysteine through the conserved F or W. Fields, in order: J gene, clone size, V gene, D gene, CDR3 length, CDR3 protein. A D gene is named only where the DNA matches it firmly. The listing skips clone size in some rows; elsewhere it reads once, few, many or a size class.

j_call: TRBJ2-1
clone_size: few
v_call: TRBV4-2
d_call: -
cdr3_length: 17
cdr3_aa: CASSQVMSSFGLNEQFF

j_call: TRBJ1-2
clone_size: few
v_call: TRBV20-1
d_call: TRBD1
cdr3_length: 13
cdr3_aa: CSANPTGPYGYTF

j_call: TRBJ2-1
clone_size: few
v_call: TRBV12-3/TRBV12-4
d_call: -
cdr3_length: 13
cdr3_aa: CASSFRVGSEQFF

j_call: TRBJ2-3
clone_size: few
v_call: TRBV12-3/TRBV12-4
d_call: TRBD2
cdr3_length: 16
cdr3_aa: CASSLRREVGTDTQYF

j_call: TRBJ2-1
clone_size: -
v_call: TRBV20-1
d_call: TRBD2
cdr3_length: 16
cdr3_aa: CSASPSGRALSYEQFF

j_call: TRBJ2-1
clone_size: -
v_call: TRBV20-1
d_call: TRBD2
cdr3_length: 15
cdr3_aa: CSAPLGGGLYNEQFF

j_call: TRBJ2-1
clone_size: -
v_call: TRBV10-3
d_call: TRBD1
cdr3_length: 17
cdr3_aa: CAISESSVGQGFSEQFF

j_call: TRBJ2-1
clone_size: -
v_call: TRBV20-1
d_call: TRBD2
cdr3_length: 15
cdr3_aa: CSARDLGEGGDEQFF

j_call: TRBJ1-3
clone_size: -
v_call: TRBV4-2
d_call: -
cdr3_length: 15
cdr3_aa: CASSQASDSGNTIYF

j_call: TRBJ2-2
clone_size: -
v_call: TRBV4-2
d_call: -
cdr3_length: 14
cdr3_aa: CAAATTLNTGELFF

j_call: TRBJ2-7
clone_size: few
v_call: TRBV27
d_call: TRBD1
cdr3_length: 15
cdr3_aa: CASSRQGQGNYEQYF

j_call: TRBJ2-5
clone_size: many
v_call: TRBV28
d_call: TRBD2
cdr3_length: 13
cdr3_aa: CASSSAGGETQYF